This T cell receptor (beta chain) was identified during a study of blood T cell repertoires in COVID-19. Libraries were prepared by immunoSEQ multiplex PCR; TCRdb keeps only in-frame clonotypes and omits some of them. There are 200,000 to 250,000 clones in the sample; around four fifths occur only once, and over 4% lies in the top ten. This clone was counted a few times. This sequence was found in a woman in her 70s with COVID-19, enrolled during active disease. Specimen: peripheral blood.

The DNA for the CDR3 is TGTGCCACACAGGGACAGGACAATTCACCCCTCCACTTT. This translates into CATQGQDNSPLHF. V gene TRBV19 combines with J gene TRBJ1-6; 8 nucleotides align to TRBD1. This CDR3 spans 13 amino acids. Per the germline V gene, CDR1 is LNHDA and CDR2 is SQIVND (reference sequence). J gave up 7 bases and V 10 bases, and 6 bases lay outside the gene matches.